The rows below give T cell receptor beta chains drawn from one sample of a study of cytomegalovirus exposure and HLA in healthy donors. Repertoires were generated with immunoSEQ multiplex PCR, while TCRdb's copy carries only in-frame clones and drops some. This sample has 150,000 to 200,000 clones, with approximately 84% found just once. Specimen: PBMCs. These receptors were obtained from a boy aged 5 to 17 in good health and CMV-seronegative. The CDR3 runs from the conserved cysteine through the conserved F or W. The order of the fields is V gene, J gene, CDR3 protein.

V: TRBV2; J: TRBJ2-7; CDR3: CASRKTGFKSYEQYF
V: TRBV13; J: TRBJ2-7; CDR3: CASSLGGQGAYEQYF
V: TRBV2; J: TRBJ2-1; CDR3: CASSENTGGAGFDEQFF
V: TRBV29-1; J: TRBJ2-3; CDR3: CSVEGSGLGSSTDTQYF
V: TRBV2; J: TRBJ2-3; CDR3: CASSEDRGNTDTQYF
V: TRBV5-6; J: TRBJ2-7; CDR3: CASSNYGREQYF
V: TRBV11-2; J: TRBJ1-6; CDR3: CASSVSLFVSYNSPLHF
V: TRBV20-1; J: TRBJ1-2; CDR3: CSASRSGGYTF
V: TRBV27; J: TRBJ2-3; CDR3: CASSRPGDTQYF
V: TRBV19; J: TRBJ1-1; CDR3: CASSIAGSNTEAFF
V: TRBV5-5; J: TRBJ1-6; CDR3: CASSSREGNSPLHF
V: TRBV30; J: TRBJ1-2; CDR3: CAWSERTGNGYTF
V: TRBV11-2; J: TRBJ2-7; CDR3: CASSWTSRLSYEQYF
V: TRBV5-1; J: TRBJ1-1; CDR3: CASSFDRDEEAFF
V: TRBV21-1; J: TRBJ1-5; CDR3: CASSTKSGDPNQPQHF
V: TRBV7-3; J: TRBJ2-1; CDR3: CASSLAGAAYNEQFF
V: TRBV7-9; J: TRBJ2-7; CDR3: CSSSSWLGGQTYEQYF
V: TRBV5-4; J: TRBJ2-7; CDR3: CASSGPGVTSYEQYF
V: TRBV27; J: TRBJ2-1; CDR3: CASSLSGVAYNEQFF
V: TRBV5-4; J: TRBJ2-1; CDR3: CASSLQYREGQNEQFF
V: TRBV7-2; J: TRBJ2-7; CDR3: CASSSGTPSYEQYF
V: TRBV5-1; J: TRBJ2-1; CDR3: CASSRELEPGEQFF
V: TRBV4-3; J: TRBJ2-1; CDR3: CASSQDFWTGNEQFF
V: TRBV6-5; J: TRBJ1-2; CDR3: CASTSRTGRNGYTF
V: TRBV29-1; J: TRBJ2-7; CDR3: CSVPGQASYEQYF
V: TRBV6-6; J: TRBJ1-5; CDR3: CASSGTASNQPQHF
V: TRBV10-3; J: TRBJ1-1; CDR3: CAISGGQNTEAFF
V: TRBV6-6; J: TRBJ1-4; CDR3: CATQAGFVYEKLFF
V: TRBV27; J: TRBJ2-7; CDR3: CASSSTQGGQYF
V: TRBV10-3; J: TRBJ2-7; CDR3: CAIKTVRGEQYF
V: TRBV2; J: TRBJ2-1; CDR3: CASSTEGGGTYNEQFF
V: TRBV10-3; J: TRBJ1-2; CDR3: CAISSGTGGFGYTF
V: TRBV5-4; J: TRBJ2-7; CDR3: CASSYPAGAGGHYEQYF
V: TRBV27; J: TRBJ2-1; CDR3: CASSLAAGAFNEQFF
V: TRBV5-1; J: TRBJ2-5; CDR3: CASSLGTGETQYF
V: TRBV19; J: TRBJ1-1; CDR3: CASSIRLGNTEAFF
V: TRBV19; J: TRBJ2-2; CDR3: CASRPQGGGRANTGELFF